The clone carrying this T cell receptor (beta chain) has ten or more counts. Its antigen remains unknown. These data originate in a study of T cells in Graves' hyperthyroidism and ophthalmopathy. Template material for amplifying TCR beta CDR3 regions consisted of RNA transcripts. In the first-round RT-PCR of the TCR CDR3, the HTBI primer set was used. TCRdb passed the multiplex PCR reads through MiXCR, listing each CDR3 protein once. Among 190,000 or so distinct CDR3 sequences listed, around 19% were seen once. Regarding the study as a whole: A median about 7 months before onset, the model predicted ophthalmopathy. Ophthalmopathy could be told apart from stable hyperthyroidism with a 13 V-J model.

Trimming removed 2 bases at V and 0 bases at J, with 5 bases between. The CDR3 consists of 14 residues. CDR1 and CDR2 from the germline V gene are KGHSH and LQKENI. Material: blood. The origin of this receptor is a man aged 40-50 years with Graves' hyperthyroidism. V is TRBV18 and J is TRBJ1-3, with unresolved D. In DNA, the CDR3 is TGTGCCAGCTCACCAGCGGGCTCTGGAAACACCATATATTTT. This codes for CASSPAGSGNTIYF. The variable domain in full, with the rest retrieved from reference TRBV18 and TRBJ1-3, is NAGVMQNPRHLVRRRGQEARLRCSPMKGHSHVYWYRQLPEEGLKFMVYLQKENIIDESGMPKERFSAEFPKEGPSILRIQQVVRGDSAAYFCASSPAGSGNTIYFGEGSWLTVV.